This T cell receptor beta chain was obtained from a study of T-cell reconstitution after alpha-beta-depleted transplantation in children. Study-wide results and caveats: Where some patients showed high TCRbeta diversity at day 60, it came from recipient T cells and thymic progenitors that had survived. By one year post-transplant, T-cell counts and diversity largely arose from T cells that were newly produced. Several hundred expanded graft clones reportedly supplied alpha-beta T cells about two months after transplant.

Unique molecular identifiers were incorporated when the TCRbeta library was constructed. From the PCR reads, TCRdb called clonotypes with MiXCR, one entry per CDR3 protein. The sample records 800,000 to 1,000,000 distinct CDR3 sequences, roughly 29% being singletons. With regard to this clonotype: Its antigen is not identified.

Sequencing was performed on PBMCs, mostly from graft donor cells, taken 360 days after TCRalphabeta/CD19-depleted stem cell transplant. The clonotype was recovered from a boy under two years old who had a stem cell transplant for SCID, so the T cells may come from the graft donor.

The CDR3 protein is CASNKGWQETQYF. DNA of the CDR3: TGTGCCAGCAACAAAGGGTGGCAAGAGACCCAGTACTTC. The chain is built from TRBV7-2 and TRBJ2-5; D uncertain. CDR1 and CDR2 from the germline V gene are SGHTA and FQGNSA. The CDR3 runs 13 residues. V shed 7 bases and J shed 2 bases, with 11 bases lying between them.